One and the same sample provided the 12 T cell receptor beta chains below, sequenced in a study of shared clonotypes between healthy human individuals. Libraries were prepared by immunoSEQ multiplex PCR; TCRdb keeps only in-frame clonotypes and omits some of them. Among approximately 2,300,000 clones, roughly 90% were seen once, and the ten largest hold about 0.36%. The specimen sequenced was naive CD4+ T cells from PBMCs. The sample's subset: CD45RA+ positively selected. All receptors come from a man aged 18 to 29 in good health. Some clones in this sample may be carry-over from other donors' samples.

V gene TRBV2 combines with J gene TRBJ2-7, with TRBD2 matching 11 bases. The CDR3 has 14 amino acids. The germline gives CDR1 SNHLY, CDR2 FYNNEI. Losses at the gene ends were 6 bases for V and 2 bases for J; bases not matched to a gene: 3. CDR3 sequence: CASRLAGGTYEQYF. The DNA for the CDR3 is TGTGCCAGCAGGCTAGCGGGAGGTACCTACGAGCAGTACTTC.

About this clone itself: Distinct nucleotide sequences in the sample also encode this CDR3. The V and J genes are TRBV19 and TRBJ1-1; no clear D gene. Germline CDR1 LNHDA, CDR2 SQIVND (reference sequence). The CDR3 consists of 13 residues. V lost 3 bases to trimming and J lost 1 base, with 6 bases between them. The CDR3 DNA follows: TGTGCCAGTAGTATTAGAGGGAACACTGAAGCTTTCTTT. The encoded protein is CASSIRGNTEAFF.

This sequence joins TRBV5-4 and TRBJ2-2; 11 positions match TRBD2. Trimming cost V 4 bases and J 4 bases; bases outside gene matches: 6. Germline lookup yields CDR1 SGHNT and CDR2 YYREEE (reference sequence). The CDR3 sequence is 16 residues long. CDR3 bases: TGTGCCAGCAGCACTAAGACTAGCGGGACCACCGGGGAGCTGTTTTTT. The encoded protein is CASSTKTSGTTGELFF.

The CDR3 nucleotides are TGTGCCAGCAGCGCCGGGGACAGGGGGATAGAGACCCAGTACTTC. As protein: CASSAGDRGIETQYF. This chain uses TRBV9 with TRBJ2-5, with 11 bases identical to TRBD1. The CDR3 is made up of 15 amino acids. Germline V lookup: CDR1 SGDLS, CDR2 YYNGEE. V lost 3 bases and J lost 4; bases outside the gene matches: 5.

This chain connects TRBV4-3 to TRBJ1-2, with 7 nucleotides matching TRBD1. V trimming: 0 bases; J trimming: 5 bases; junction bases outside the gene matches: 9. The CDR3 spans 16 residues. CDR1 and CDR2 (germline): LGHNA, YSLEER. The CDR3 reads CASSQDLQGQPYGYTF. The DNA for the CDR3 is TGCGCCAGCAGCCAAGATCTTCAGGGACAGCCTTATGGCTACACCTTC.

The chain couples TRBV28 to TRBJ1-5; unclear D gene. Germline V gene sequence: CDR1 MDHEN, CDR2 SYDVKM. Trimming stripped 2 bases from V and 0 bases from J, with 17 bases between. CDR3 length equals 18 residues. The CDR3 loop is CASSLSLRARDSNQPQHF. In DNA form, the CDR3 reads TGTGCCAGCAGTTTAAGCTTGAGGGCCAGAGATAGCAATCAGCCCCAGCATTTT.

The gene calls are TRBV7-9 and TRBJ1-2; a possible D gene is TRBD1 (5 bases). There are 15 residues in the CDR3. Germline lookup yields CDR1 SEHNR and CDR2 FQNEAQ (reference sequence). V lost 7 bases and J 0 bases, leaving 15 bases between the germline ends. The CDR3, as DNA: TGTGCCAGCACTACATACTGGGGGGCTAACTATGGCTACACCTTC. Amino acids: CASTTYWGANYGYTF. Combining the CDR3 with reference TRBV7-9 and TRBJ1-2 gives the whole variable domain DTGVSQNPRHKITKRGQNVTFRCDPISEHNRLYWYRQTLGQGPEFLTYFQNEAQLEKSRLLSDRFSAERPKGSFSTLEIQRTEQGDSAMYLCASTTYWGANYGYTFGSGTRLTVV.

This sequence joins TRBV10-3 and TRBJ2-1, with D maybe TRBD1 (7 bases). Per germline, CDR1 ENHRY and CDR2 SYGVKD. The CDR3 sequence is 14 residues long. The V gene lost 10 bases and the J gene lost 10 bases, with 23 bases spanning the gap. The CDR3, as DNA: TGTGCCACCAGGCGGGACAGTCCGTTCGGGGAGCAGTTCTTC. This gives the protein CATRRDSPFGEQFF.

This clone showed up just once. CDR3 sequence: CASSPQGTGGSGYTF. The CDR3 bases are TGTGCCAGCTCACCACAGGGGACAGGGGGCTCTGGCTACACCTTC. V gene TRBV18 combines with J gene TRBJ1-2; 12 bases match TRBD1. CDR3 length: 15 amino acids. The trim removed 1 base at V and 7 bases at J, leaving 4 bases unmatched. Germline V gene data show CDR1 as KGHSH and CDR2 as LQKENI.

The chain is built from TRBV5-1 and TRBJ1-1; 7 bases line up with TRBD1. Per the germline V gene, CDR1 is SGHRS and CDR2 is YFSETQ. The CDR3 has 16 residues. With 4 bases clipped from V and 2 bases from J, the junction kept 11 bases outside the gene matches. The CDR3 region is CASSQGGLRANTEAFF. The DNA of the CDR3 is TGCGCCAGCAGCCAGGGGGGATTGAGGGCCAACACTGAAGCTTTCTTT.

The chain combines TRBV5-1 with TRBJ2-7; D ambiguous. V lost 4 bases, J lost 6 bases, and 23 bases lay in between. CDR3 size: 16 residues. The germline gives CDR1 SGHRS, CDR2 YFSETQ. CDR3 sequence (DNA): TGCGCCAGCAGCCTCGTCGGTTTAAGGGTGGGTATCGAGCAGTACTTC. Amino acids: CASSLVGLRVGIEQYF.

The V gene is TRBV7-2, the J gene TRBJ1-2; D perhaps matches TRBD1 (6 bases). The CDR3 is made up of 13 amino acids. CDR1 and CDR2 from the germline V gene are SGHTA and FQGNSA. Trimming left V 5 bases short and J 8 bases short, with 15 bases between. CDR3 loop: CASSLSRGGGYTF. CDR3 coding DNA: TGTGCCAGCAGCCTCTCCAGGGGAGGCGGCTACACCTTC. The full variable domain, its missing parts supplied by reference TRBV7-2 and TRBJ1-2, is GAGVSQSPSNKVTEKGKDVELRCDPISGHTALYWYRQSLGQGLEFLIYFQGNSAPDKSGLPSDRFSAERTGGSVSTLTIQRTQQEDSAVYLCASSLSRGGGYTFGSGTRLTVV.